This T cell receptor beta chain was captured by sequencing in a study of human T cells and chemical hapten exposure. Study at large: TCR yields differed between samples (mainly from small differences in pooled library volume).

CDR1 is SEHNR and CDR2 is FQNEAQ in the germline V gene (reference sequence). Trimming removed 3 bases from V and 9 bases from J; junction bases left unmatched: 7. The CDR3 has 15 amino acids. Findings of the study overall: No shift was seen in TCRs above 1 in 1000 frequency with DPC sensitization.

Concerning this clonotype itself: Antigen unknown.

The starting material, unfractionated whole blood, was used for total RNA extraction. The library labeled individual cDNA molecules by adding unique molecular identifiers to them. Original data processing: Sampled TCR counts reached a median of approximately 94,000 per sample, with values ranging from about 20,000 to 700,000. TCRdb reprocessed the 5' RACE reads via MiXCR and lists one record per CDR3 protein. In this record, the V and J calls reflect TCRdb's handling and not the investigators' own analysis. This table holds approximately 81,000 distinct CDR3 sequences, roughly 8% found once. The rearrangement links TRBV7-9 to TRBJ2-1; TRBD2 matches at 11 bases. The source is a male donor in good health. The CDR3 loop is CASSFVSGGAREQFF. In nucleotides, the CDR3 is TGTGCCAGCAGCTTTGTTAGCGGGGGGGCGCGTGAGCAGTTCTTC.